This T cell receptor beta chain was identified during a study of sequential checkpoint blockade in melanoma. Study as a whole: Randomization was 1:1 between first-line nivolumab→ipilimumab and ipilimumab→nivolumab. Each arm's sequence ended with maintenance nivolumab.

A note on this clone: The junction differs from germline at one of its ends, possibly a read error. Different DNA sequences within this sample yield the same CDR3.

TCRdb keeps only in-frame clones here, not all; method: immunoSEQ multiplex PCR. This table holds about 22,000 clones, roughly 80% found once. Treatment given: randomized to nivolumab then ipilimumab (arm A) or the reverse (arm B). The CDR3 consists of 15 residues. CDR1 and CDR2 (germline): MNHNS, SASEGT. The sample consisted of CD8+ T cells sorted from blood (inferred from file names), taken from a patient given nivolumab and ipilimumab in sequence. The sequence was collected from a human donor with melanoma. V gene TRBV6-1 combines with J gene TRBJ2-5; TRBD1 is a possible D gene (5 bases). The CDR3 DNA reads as TGCGCCAGCAGTGAAGAACTTGGGGCTTGGGAGACCCAGTACTTC. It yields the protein CASSEELGAWETQYF.